The subject of this entry is one T cell receptor (beta chain). A read error may account for a junction end that differs from germline. Only in-frame clones appear in the TCRdb table, and some are missing; sequencing was by immunoSEQ multiplex PCR. The sample has over 150,000 clones; approximately 89% are singletons. This sample was taken from a study of blood T cell repertoires in COVID-19. The wider study: The analysed material was cDNA or gDNA that came from T cells, B-cell-depleted T cells, or PBMCs.

Cohort 3 recovered donors had two negative PCRs, clearance, or symptom resolution. CDR3 size: 13 residues. Germline CDR1 LGHDT, CDR2 YNNKEL (reference sequence). The TCR sequence derives from a man aged 40-55 years who had recovered from COVID-19. The sequencing sample was made of PBMCs or T cells enriched from blood (not recorded which). The chain couples TRBV3-1 (or the pseudogene TRBV3-2) to TRBJ1-5; a weak D match, TRBD1 (5 bases). Here the CDR3 reads CASSQGGKQPQHF. The CDR3 DNA is TGTGCCAGCAGCCAAGGGGGCAAACAGCCCCAGCATTTT.